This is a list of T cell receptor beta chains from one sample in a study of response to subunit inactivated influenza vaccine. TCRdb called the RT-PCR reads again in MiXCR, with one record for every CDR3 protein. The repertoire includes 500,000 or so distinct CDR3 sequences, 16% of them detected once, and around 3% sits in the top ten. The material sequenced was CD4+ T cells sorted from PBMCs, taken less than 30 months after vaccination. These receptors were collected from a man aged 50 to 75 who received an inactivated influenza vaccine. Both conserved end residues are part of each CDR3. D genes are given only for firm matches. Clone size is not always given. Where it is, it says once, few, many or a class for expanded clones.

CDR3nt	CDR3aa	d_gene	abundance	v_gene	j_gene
TGTGCCAGCCCCTCAATGAGGGGGATGAACACTGAAGCTTTCTTT	CASPSMRGMNTEAFF	-	-	TRBV6-1	TRBJ1-1
TGTGCCAGCAGCCAAGTACCAGGGGCCCAAGAGACCCAGTACTTC	CASSQVPGAQETQYF	-	few	TRBV3-1	TRBJ2-5
TGCGCCAGCAGCCAAACAGGGGGCAGGGAGGAGCCCCAGCATTTT	CASSQTGGREEPQHF	TRBD1	-	TRBV4-1	TRBJ1-5
TGTGCCAGCAGCCAAGAACTAGCGGAGACTCAAGAGACCCAGTACTTC	CASSQELAETQETQYF	TRBD2	few	TRBV14	TRBJ2-5
TGTGCCATCAGTGGTGGGACTAGTAAACCCGGGGAGCTGTTTTTT	CAISGGTSKPGELFF	TRBD2	few	TRBV10-3	TRBJ2-2
TGTGCCAGCAAACAATCAGGGACTAGCAGTTACAATGAGCAGTTCTTC	CASKQSGTSSYNEQFF	TRBD2	-	TRBV28	TRBJ2-1
TGTGCCAGCACTCCCCCTCAGGGGGCGCATATTCAGCCCCAGCATTTT	CASTPPQGAHIQPQHF	TRBD1	few	TRBV27	TRBJ1-5
TGTGCCAGCAGTGTCGGGGGACGCTACAATGAGCAGTTCTTC	CASSVGGRYNEQFF	-	few	TRBV2	TRBJ2-1
TGCAGTGCTCCCCGGGGCCTCTCTGGGGCCAACGTCCTGACTTTC	CSAPRGLSGANVLTF	-	few	TRBV20-1	TRBJ2-6
TGCAGCGTTGCGGCGGCGTGGCAAGAGACCCAGTACTTC	CSVAAAWQETQYF	-	few	TRBV29-1	TRBJ2-5
TGTGCCAGCAGTTACACGAACACCGGGGAGCTGTTTTTT	CASSYTNTGELFF	-	-	TRBV27	TRBJ2-2
TGTGCCAGCTACCAGGATAGCTCCTACAATGAGCAGTTCTTC	CASYQDSSYNEQFF	-	-	TRBV2	TRBJ2-1
TGTGCCAGCATCGAAGGGACGGCGAACACTGAAGCTTTCTTT	CASIEGTANTEAFF	-	-	TRBV28	TRBJ1-1
TGTGCCAGCAGCCGGTTGGGATCCGGGACAAAGTACAATGAGCAGTTCTTC	CASSRLGSGTKYNEQFF	-	-	TRBV3-1	TRBJ2-1
TGTGCCAGCAGCGTGACGGCCTATAATGAAAAACTGTTTTTT	CASSVTAYNEKLFF	-	-	TRBV7-2	TRBJ1-4
TGTGCCAGCAGCCAAGGGACAGGGACTTCTGGGGCCAACGTCCTGACTTTC	CASSQGTGTSGANVLTF	TRBD1	-	TRBV3-1	TRBJ2-6
TGTGCCAGCAGCCAAGTCTGGCCCATGGGCTACACCTTC	CASSQVWPMGYTF	-	-	TRBV3-1	TRBJ1-2